The 14 T cell receptor beta chains reported below all come from one sample, sequenced in a study of cytomegalovirus exposure and HLA in healthy donors. The PCR contained 60 Vbeta and 13 Jbeta primers. Profiled with immunoSEQ multiplex PCR; TCRdb holds only in-frame clones, not every one. The data show 170,000 or so clones, roughly four fifths seen once. Sequencing used PBMCs. The receptors originated from a woman aged 50 to 60 in good health and CMV-seronegative.

V gene TRBV7-9 combines with J gene TRBJ1-5; D may be TRBD1 (6 bases). The germline CDR1 and CDR2 sequences are SEHNR and FQNEAQ (reference sequence). The CDR3 runs 14 residues. V dropped 1 base and J dropped 5 bases, with 9 bases sitting between them. Here the CDR3 reads CASSLVQGDQPQHF. The CDR3 DNA reads TGTGCCAGCAGCTTAGTACAGGGCGATCAGCCCCAGCATTTT. The variable domain in full, completed from reference TRBV7-9 and TRBJ1-5, reads DTGVSQNPRHKITKRGQNVTFRCDPISEHNRLYWYRQTLGQGPEFLTYFQNEAQLEKSRLLSDRFSAERPKGSFSTLEIQRTEQGDSAMYLCASSLVQGDQPQHFGDGTRLSIL.

DNA of the CDR3: TGTGCCAGCAGCTTGGGGGGGTTTAATCAGCCCCAGCATTTT. Translation: CASSLGGFNQPQHF. This sequence joins TRBV7-9 and TRBJ1-5; D is perhaps TRBD1 (5 bases). V was shortened by 3 bases and J by 4 bases, with 10 bases between the two germline ends. This CDR3 has 14 residues. Germline CDR1 reads SEHNR; CDR2 reads FQNEAQ (reference sequence).

This chain links TRBV7-2 with TRBJ1-1; D remains ambiguous. V lost 5 bases, J lost 1 base, and 17 bases lay in between. The CDR3 covers 16 residues. Germline V gene lookup returns CDR1 SGHTA and CDR2 FQGNSA. The CDR3 DNA follows: TGTGCCAGCAGCCCCGGCTCAGTATCTAGGAACACTGAAGCTTTCTTT. Residues: CASSPGSVSRNTEAFF.

This sequence joins TRBV7-8 and TRBJ2-1; the match to TRBD2 covers 9 bases. Per the germline V gene, CDR1 is SGHVS and CDR2 is FQNEAQ. The trim removed 4 bases at V and 3 bases at J, leaving 7 bases unmatched. The CDR3 sequence is 16 residues long. In nucleotides, the CDR3 is TGTGCCAGCAGCTCCCTCGCGGGAGGGGGCTACAATGAGCAGTTCTTC. Amino acid sequence: CASSSLAGGGYNEQFF. Combining the CDR3 with reference TRBV7-8 and TRBJ2-1 gives the whole variable domain GAGVSQSPRYKVAKRGQDVALRCDPISGHVSLFWYQQALGQGPEFLTYFQNEAQLDKSGLPSDRFFAERPEGSVSTLKIQRTQQEDSAVYLCASSSLAGGGYNEQFFGPGTRLTVL.

This clone has just a few counts. The chain couples TRBV5-1 to TRBJ1-3; the match to TRBD1 covers 9 bases. Germline loops: CDR1 SGHRS, CDR2 YFSETQ. The CDR3 has 16 amino acids. The ends lost 5 bases at V and 0 bases at J; junction bases unmatched: 6. CDR3 amino acids: CASSQQGASSGNTIYF. The CDR3 DNA reads as TGCGCCAGCAGTCAACAGGGGGCTTCCTCTGGAAACACCATATATTTT.

This chain connects TRBV7-9 to TRBJ1-2; D call uncertain. This CDR3 has 14 residues. Germline V gene data show CDR1 as SEHNR and CDR2 as FQNEAQ (reference sequence). Between the trimmed V and J ends, which lost 4 bases and 5 bases, there was a span of 14 bases. The CDR3 region is CASSSTGSGYGYTF. The CDR3 DNA is TGTGCCAGCAGCTCCACGGGGAGTGGATATGGCTACACCTTC.

The chain joins TRBV28 to TRBJ2-2; the match to TRBD2 covers 7 bases. The J segment lost 12 bases and the V segment lost 8 bases, leaving 15 bases of the junction unmatched. In germline, CDR1 is MDHEN, CDR2 SYDVKM. The CDR3 length is 14 residues. The CDR3 protein is CASGDLWEGEKLFF. In DNA, the CDR3 is TGTGCCAGCGGCGATTTGTGGGAGGGCGAAAAGCTGTTTTTT.

This clone was observed a handful of times. The genes are TRBV5-6 and TRBJ2-3; 7 bases agree with TRBD2. The CDR3 runs to 14 residues. The J segment lost 2 bases and the V segment lost 4 bases, leaving 4 bases of the junction unmatched. The V gene's germline CDR1 is SGHDT and CDR2 YYEEEE. The CDR3 nucleotides read TGTGCCAGCAGCATGCGGGGGAACACAGATACGCAGTATTTT. Residues: CASSMRGNTDTQYF.

This chain joins TRBV6-4 and TRBJ2-1; TRBD2 agrees at 10 bases. CDR3 length: 14 residues. In germline, CDR1 is MRHNA, CDR2 SNTAGT. Losses at the gene ends were 8 bases for V and 4 bases for J; bases not matched to a gene: 5. Here the CDR3 reads CASQTSGTYNEQFF. The DNA for the CDR3 is TGTGCCAGCCAAACTAGCGGGACTTACAATGAGCAGTTCTTC.

CDR3 bases: TGTGCCAGCAGCTTTCTACAGCCGAATCAGCCCCAGCATTTT. As protein: CASSFLQPNQPQHF. The rearrangement uses TRBV12-1 and TRBJ1-5; the DNA was not compared with TRBD1, the D call given in the table. TRBV12-1 is flagged as a pseudogene. This CDR3 is 14 amino acids long.

This clone was recorded only once. The rearrangement links TRBV7-3 to TRBJ2-2; the D gene is possibly TRBD2 (5 bases). Germline V gene sequence: CDR1 SGHTA, CDR2 FQGTGA. This CDR3 has 14 amino acids. V was shortened by 5 bases and J by 6 bases, with 13 bases between the two germline ends. The CDR3 reads CASSLGLAAGELFF. CDR3 DNA: TGTGCCAGCAGCCTAGGACTTGCGGCCGGGGAGCTGTTTTTT. The full variable domain, completed using reference TRBV7-3 and TRBJ2-2, is GAGVSQTPSNKVTEKGKYVELRCDPISGHTALYWYRQSLGQGPEFLIYFQGTGAADDSGLPNDRFFAVRPEGSVSTLKIQRTERGDSAVYLCASSLGLAAGELFFGEGSRLTVL.

This chain links TRBV4-3 with TRBJ2-5, with D perhaps matching TRBD2 (5 bases). This CDR3 is 14 amino acids long. Germline V gene lookup returns CDR1 LGHNA and CDR2 YSLEER. Trimming removed 2 bases at V and 5 bases at J, with 12 bases between. The CDR3: CASSQQIGEETQYF. The DNA for the CDR3 is TGCGCCAGCAGCCAACAAATCGGGGAGGAGACCCAGTACTTC.

The chain links TRBV7-2 to TRBJ2-1; weak D call: TRBD2 (6 bases). The CDR3 contains 18 residues. V shed 10 bases and J shed 12 bases, with 37 bases lying between them. CDR1 SGHTA and CDR2 FQGNSA come from the germline V gene. This chain's CDR3 is CAKSTRPPWRRAPGPQFF. CDR3 bases: TGTGCCAAAAGCACCCGGCCGCCGTGGAGGAGGGCCCCAGGCCCGCAGTTCTTC.

This chain joins TRBV5-4 and TRBJ1-2; the match to TRBD1 covers 7 bases. Losses at the gene ends were 4 bases for V and 4 bases for J; bases not matched to a gene: 10. The CDR3 extends over 15 amino acids. The germline CDR1 and CDR2 sequences are SGHNT and YYREEE (reference sequence). The CDR3 sequence: CASSPRMGQLYGYTF. CDR3 sequence (DNA): TGTGCCAGCAGCCCCAGGATGGGACAGCTCTATGGCTACACCTTC. Variable domain in full (rest from reference TRBV5-4 and TRBJ1-2): ETGVTQSPTHLIKTRGQQVTLRCSSQSGHNTVSWYQQALGQGPQFIFQYYREEENGRGNFPPRFSGLQFPNYSSELNVNALELDDSALYLCASSPRMGQLYGYTFGSGTRLTVV.